This T cell receptor (beta chain) was identified during a study of naive and memory T cell subsets. Points from the study as a whole: There was no ground truth to check naive and memory subset results.

Two oligonucleotides, mixed equimolar, formed the beta constant-region primer covering TRBC1 and TRBC2. The ligated cDNA underwent four PCR rounds using SP2 and nested alpha and beta constant-region primers. From the UMI-ligation and nested PCR reads, TCRdb called clonotypes with MiXCR, one entry per CDR3 protein. This table has 30,000 to 40,000 distinct CDR3 sequences, around 18% appearing once. For this clonotype: The target antigen is unknown.

In germline, CDR1 is LNHNV, CDR2 YYDKDF (reference sequence). The trim removed 5 bases at V and 5 bases at J, leaving 1 base unmatched. The CDR3 contains 12 residues. The rearrangement links TRBV15 to TRBJ2-5; 8 bases fit TRBD2. The clonotype comes from a human donor in good health. Source material: effector memory CD4+ T cells from blood. The subset was: effector memory, CD45RA- CD27-. As DNA, the CDR3 is TGTGCCACCAGCCGGGGGGGTGAGACCCAGTACTTC. Translated: CATSRGGETQYF.